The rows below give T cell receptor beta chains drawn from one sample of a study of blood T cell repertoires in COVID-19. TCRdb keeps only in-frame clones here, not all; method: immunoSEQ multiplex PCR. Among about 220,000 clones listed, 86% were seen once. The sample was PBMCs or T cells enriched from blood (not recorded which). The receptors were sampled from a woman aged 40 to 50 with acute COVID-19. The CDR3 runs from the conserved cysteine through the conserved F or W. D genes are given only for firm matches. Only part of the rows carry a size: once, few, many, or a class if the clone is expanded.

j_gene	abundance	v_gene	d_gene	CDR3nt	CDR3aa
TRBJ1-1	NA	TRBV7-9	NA	TGTGCCAGCAGCTTACCGAGTGTCACTGAAGCTTTCTTT	CASSLPSVTEAFF
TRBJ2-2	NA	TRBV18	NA	TGTGCCAGCTCACCTCAAGGGGACACCGGGGAGCTGTTTTTT	CASSPQGDTGELFF
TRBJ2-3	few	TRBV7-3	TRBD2	TGTGCCAGCAGCTTAATCGCGGGGGGAACAGATACGCAGTATTTT	CASSLIAGGTDTQYF
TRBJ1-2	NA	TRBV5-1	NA	TGCGCCAGCAGCCCAGTCCCTAACTATGGCTACACCTTC	CASSPVPNYGYTF
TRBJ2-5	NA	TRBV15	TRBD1	TGTGCCACCAGCAACCACCCTGTACAGGGGGCGGAAGAGACCCAGTACTTC	CATSNHPVQGAEETQYF
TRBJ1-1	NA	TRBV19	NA	TGTGCCAGTAGTATATACGGCTTTAAGAGGGGGATGAACACTGAAGCTTTCTTT	CASSIYGFKRGMNTEAFF
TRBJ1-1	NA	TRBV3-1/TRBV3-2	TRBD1	TGTGCCAGCAGCCAAGGGTTTTTGGCAGGGGGGACTGAAGCTTTCTTT	CASSQGFLAGGTEAFF
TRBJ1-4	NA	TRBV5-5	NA	TGTGCCAGCAGCCAAGGCGGAGGAGAACTGTTTTTT	CASSQGGGELFF
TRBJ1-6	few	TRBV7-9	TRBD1	TGTGCCAGCAGCTCTCCTTGGGCCGGGACAGCCAATTCACCCCTCCACTTT	CASSSPWAGTANSPLHF
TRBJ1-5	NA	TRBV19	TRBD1	TGTGCCAGTAGTATAGTGATCGGACAGGGCAATCAGCCCCAGCATTTT	CASSIVIGQGNQPQHF
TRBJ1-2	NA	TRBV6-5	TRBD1	TGTGCCAGCAGCTTCCGGGACAGGGGGAATCAAGGCTACACCTTC	CASSFRDRGNQGYTF
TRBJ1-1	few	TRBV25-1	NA	TGTGCCAGCAGTGAAAAGACAGTGAACACTGAAGCTTTCTTT	CASSEKTVNTEAFF
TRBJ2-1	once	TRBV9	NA	TGTGCCAGCAGCGACGACAGGCTTTCTCACAATGAGCAGTTCTTC	CASSDDRLSHNEQFF
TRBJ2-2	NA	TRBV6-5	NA	TGTGCCAGCAGTTCAAACACCGGGGAGCTGTTTTTT	CASSSNTGELFF
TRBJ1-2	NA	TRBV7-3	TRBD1	TGTGCCAGCAGTTACGAGGGGGCTAATGGCTACACCTTC	CASSYEGANGYTF
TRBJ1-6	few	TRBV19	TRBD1	TGTGCCAGTAGTCCCCGGACAGGGGAAGGGGGGCCCCTCCACTTT	CASSPRTGEGGPLHF
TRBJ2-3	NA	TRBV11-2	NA	TGTGCCAGCAGCTCGACTCGCACAGATACGCAGTATTTT	CASSSTRTDTQYF
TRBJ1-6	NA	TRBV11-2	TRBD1	TGTGCCAGCAGCCCTTGGGACAGGGGTGGAAATTCACCCCTCCACTTT	CASSPWDRGGNSPLHF
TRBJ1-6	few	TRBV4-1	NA	TGCGCCAGCAGCCAAGATGGGGGCCGTTCACCCCTCCACTTT	CASSQDGGRSPLHF
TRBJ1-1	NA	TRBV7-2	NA	TGTGCCAGCTCGGTTTACGGGGGGACTGAAGCTTTCTTT	CASSVYGGTEAFF
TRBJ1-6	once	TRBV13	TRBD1	TGTGCCAGCAGCTTAGGGGGACAGGGGCGATCACCCCTCCACTTT	CASSLGGQGRSPLHF
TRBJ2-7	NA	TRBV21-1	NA	TGTGCCAGCAGCAAAAGGGGACAGGGAAAGGTCGAGCAGTACTTC	CASSKRGQGKVEQYF
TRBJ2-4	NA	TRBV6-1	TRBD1	TGTGCCAGCAGTGAAGAGGGACAGGGAAAAAACATTCAGTACTTC	CASSEEGQGKNIQYF
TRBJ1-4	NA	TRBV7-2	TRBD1	TGTGCCAGCAGCTTAGGACAGGGTTGGACTAATGAAAAACTGTTTTTT	CASSLGQGWTNEKLFF
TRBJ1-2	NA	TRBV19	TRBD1	TGTGCCAGTACCCAGGGGGCGACTAACTATGGCTACACCTTC	CASTQGATNYGYTF